Sequencing of this TCR beta chain was carried out in a study of T-cell reconstitution after alpha-beta-depleted transplantation in children. The study's findings and limits: Most T-cell counts and diversity one year after the transplant came from T cells that were newly produced. The origin of alpha-beta T cells about two months after transplant was reportedly several hundred expanded graft clones. There were some patients whose high TCRbeta diversity at day 60 came from surviving recipient T cells and thymic progenitors.

This clonotype came up many times. The antigen is not known. Construction of the TCRbeta library involved unique molecular identifiers. TCRdb redid the calling of the PCR reads with MiXCR, one entry per CDR3 protein. The table includes roughly 150,000 distinct CDR3 sequences, 11% detected once. CDR3 length equals 14 residues. With 4 bases clipped from V and 8 bases from J, the junction kept 5 bases outside the gene matches. Germline assignment: CDR1 SEHNR and CDR2 FQNEAQ (reference sequence). Sequences were derived from PBMCs, sampled before TCRalphabeta/CD19-depleted stem cell transplant. The receptor's source is a boy aged 2 to 9 with acute myeloid leukemia, due to receive a stem cell transplant. This rearrangement joins TRBV7-9 to TRBJ1-4, with TRBD1 identical over 9 bases. The CDR3 is CASSYGTGTEKLFF. The CDR3 DNA is TGTGCCAGCAGCTACGGGACAGGGACCGAAAAACTGTTTTTT. The full variable domain, rest sourced from reference TRBV7-9 and TRBJ1-4, is DTGVSQNPRHKITKRGQNVTFRCDPISEHNRLYWYRQTLGQGPEFLTYFQNEAQLEKSRLLSDRFSAERPKGSFSTLEIQRTEQGDSAMYLCASSYGTGTEKLFFGSGTQLSVL.